This paragraph reports one TCR beta chain. A second PCR of about 7 to 12 cycles used a sample-barcoded 5' primer and a J-beta primer mix. TCRdb ran MiXCR on the 5' RACE reads and lists one entry per CDR3 protein. Of under 1,000,000 distinct CDR3 sequences in the sample, about 46% were seen once. This specimen belongs to a study of blood T cells in healthy people across ages. CDR3 length: 15 residues. Germline V CDR1 and CDR2: LNHNV, YYDKDF (reference sequence). With 7 bases removed from V and 11 bases from J, the gap between germline ends came to 26 bases. Sequencing used blood. V and J are TRBV15 and TRBJ2-5; D call uncertain. The sequence was obtained from a man at least 80 years old in good health. For the CDR3, the DNA is TGTGCCACCACGTATCGGACGGGTACCTACAATGAGCAGTACTTC. This sequence encodes CATTYRTGTYNEQYF.